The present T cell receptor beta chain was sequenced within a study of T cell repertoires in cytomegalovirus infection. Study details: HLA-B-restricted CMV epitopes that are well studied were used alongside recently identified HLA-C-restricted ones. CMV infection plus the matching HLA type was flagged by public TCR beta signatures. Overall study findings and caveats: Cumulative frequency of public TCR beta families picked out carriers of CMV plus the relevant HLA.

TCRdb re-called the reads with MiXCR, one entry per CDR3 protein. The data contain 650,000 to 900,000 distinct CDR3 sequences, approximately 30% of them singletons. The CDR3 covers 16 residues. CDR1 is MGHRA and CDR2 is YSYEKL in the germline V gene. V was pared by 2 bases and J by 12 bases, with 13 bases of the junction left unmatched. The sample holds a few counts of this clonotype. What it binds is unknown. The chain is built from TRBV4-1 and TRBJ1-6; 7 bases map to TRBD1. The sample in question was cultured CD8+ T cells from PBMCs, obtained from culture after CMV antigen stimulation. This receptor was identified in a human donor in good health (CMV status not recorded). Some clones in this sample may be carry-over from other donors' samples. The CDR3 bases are TGCGCCAGCAGCCAAAAATCAAGGGACAGCAATATACCCCTCCACTTT. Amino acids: CASSQKSRDSNIPLHF.